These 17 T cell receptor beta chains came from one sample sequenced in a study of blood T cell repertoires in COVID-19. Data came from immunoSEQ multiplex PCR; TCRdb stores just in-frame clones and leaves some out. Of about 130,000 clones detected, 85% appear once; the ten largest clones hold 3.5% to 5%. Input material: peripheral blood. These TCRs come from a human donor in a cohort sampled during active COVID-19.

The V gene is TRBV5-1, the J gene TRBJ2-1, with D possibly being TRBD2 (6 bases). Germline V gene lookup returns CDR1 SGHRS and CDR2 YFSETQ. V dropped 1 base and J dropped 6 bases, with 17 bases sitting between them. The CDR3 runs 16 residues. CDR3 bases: TGCGCCAGCAGCTTGTGGAAGGGACCAGCGGGCAATGAGCAGTTCTTC. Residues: CASSLWKGPAGNEQFF. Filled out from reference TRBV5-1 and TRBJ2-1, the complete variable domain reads KAGVTQTPRYLIKTRGQQVTLSCSPISGHRSVSWYQQTPGQGLQFLFEYFSETQRNKGNFPGRFSGRQFSNSRSEMNVSTLELGDSALYLCASSLWKGPAGNEQFFGPGTRLTVL.

The CDR3 bases are TGTGCCAGCAACAGGGGAAATCAGCCCCAGCATTTT. Its protein product is CASNRGNQPQHF. The V call is TRBV2, the J call TRBJ1-5; 7 positions match TRBD1. The CDR3 runs to 12 residues. Germline V gene lookup returns CDR1 SNHLY and CDR2 FYNNEI. J gave up 4 bases and V 7 bases, and 1 base lay outside the gene matches.

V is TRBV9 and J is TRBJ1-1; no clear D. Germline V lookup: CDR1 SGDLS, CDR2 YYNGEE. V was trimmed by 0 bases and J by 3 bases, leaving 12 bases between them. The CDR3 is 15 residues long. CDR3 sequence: CASSVGMGTDTEAFF. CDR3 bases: TGTGCCAGCAGCGTAGGAATGGGCACGGACACTGAAGCTTTCTTT.

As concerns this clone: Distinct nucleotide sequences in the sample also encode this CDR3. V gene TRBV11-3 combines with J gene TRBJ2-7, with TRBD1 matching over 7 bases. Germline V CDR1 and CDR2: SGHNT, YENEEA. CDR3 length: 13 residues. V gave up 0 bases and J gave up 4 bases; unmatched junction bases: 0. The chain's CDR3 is CASSLEGQYEQYV. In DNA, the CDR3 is TGTGCCAGCAGCTTAGAGGGACAGTACGAGCAGTACGTC.

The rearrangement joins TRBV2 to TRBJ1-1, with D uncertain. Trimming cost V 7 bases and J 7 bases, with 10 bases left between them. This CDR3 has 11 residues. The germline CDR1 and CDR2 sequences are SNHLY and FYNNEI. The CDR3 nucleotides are TGTGCCAGCACCGAGGGAGTTGAAGCTTTCTTT. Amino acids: CASTEGVEAFF. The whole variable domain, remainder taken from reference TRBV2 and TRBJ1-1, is EPEVTQTPSHQVTQMGQEVILRCVPISNHLYFYWYRQILGQKVEFLVSFYNNEISEKSEIFDDQFSVERPDGSNFTLKIRSTKLEDSAMYFCASTEGVEAFFGQGTRLTVV.

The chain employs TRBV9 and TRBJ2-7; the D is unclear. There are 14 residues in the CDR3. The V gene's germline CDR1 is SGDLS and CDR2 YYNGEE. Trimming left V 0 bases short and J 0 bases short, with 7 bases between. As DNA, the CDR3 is TGTGCCAGCAGCGTAGGACACTCCTCCTACGAGCAGTACTTC. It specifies CASSVGHSSYEQYF. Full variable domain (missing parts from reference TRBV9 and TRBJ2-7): DSGVTQTPKHLITATGQRVTLRCSPRSGDLSVYWYQQSLDQGLQFLIQYYNGEERAKGNILERFSAQQFPDLHSELNLSSLELGDSALYFCASSVGHSSYEQYFGPGTRLTVT.

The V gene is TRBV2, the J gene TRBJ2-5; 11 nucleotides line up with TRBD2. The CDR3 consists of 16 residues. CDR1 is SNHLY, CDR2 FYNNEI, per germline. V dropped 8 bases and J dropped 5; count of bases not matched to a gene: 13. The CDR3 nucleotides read TGTGCCAGCCTGCCGTGGGCTAGCGGGGGGAGTGAGACCCAGTACTTC. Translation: CASLPWASGGSETQYF.

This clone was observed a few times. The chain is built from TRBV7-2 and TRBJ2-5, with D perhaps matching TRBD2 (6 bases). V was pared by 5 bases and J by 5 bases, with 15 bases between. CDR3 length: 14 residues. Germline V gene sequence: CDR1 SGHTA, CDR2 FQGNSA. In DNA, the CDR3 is TGTGCCAGCAGCCCGCCCCCGGGGAGGGAGACCCAGTACTTC. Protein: CASSPPPGRETQYF. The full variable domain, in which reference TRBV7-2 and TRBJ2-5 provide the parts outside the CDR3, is GAGVSQSPSNKVTEKGKDVELRCDPISGHTALYWYRQSLGQGLEFLIYFQGNSAPDKSGLPSDRFSAERTGGSVSTLTIQRTQQEDSAVYLCASSPPPGRETQYFGPGTRLLVL.

The CDR3 protein is CASSPIPGTGDQPQHF. The DNA for the CDR3 is TGTGCCAGCTCACCAATACCCGGGACAGGGGATCAGCCCCAGCATTTT. The chain uses TRBV18 and TRBJ1-5, with 10 bases lining up with TRBD1. The CDR3 is 16 amino acids. Germline V lookup: CDR1 KGHSH, CDR2 LQKENI. The V and J ends lost 2 bases and 5 bases, in that order; junction bases with no gene match: 6.

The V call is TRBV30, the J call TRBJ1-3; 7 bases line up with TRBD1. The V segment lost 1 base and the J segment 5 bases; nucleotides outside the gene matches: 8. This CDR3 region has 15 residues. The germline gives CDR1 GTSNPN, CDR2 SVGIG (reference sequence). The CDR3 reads CAWSGAERGRNTIYF. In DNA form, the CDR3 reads TGTGCCTGGAGTGGGGCGGAGAGGGGGCGAAACACCATATATTTT.

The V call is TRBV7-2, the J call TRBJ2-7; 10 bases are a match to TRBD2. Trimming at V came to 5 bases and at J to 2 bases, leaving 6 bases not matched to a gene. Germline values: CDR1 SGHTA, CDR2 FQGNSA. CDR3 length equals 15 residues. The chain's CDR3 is CASSPQRGGAYEQYF. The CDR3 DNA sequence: TGTGCCAGCAGCCCGCAGCGGGGGGGGGCCTACGAGCAGTACTTC.

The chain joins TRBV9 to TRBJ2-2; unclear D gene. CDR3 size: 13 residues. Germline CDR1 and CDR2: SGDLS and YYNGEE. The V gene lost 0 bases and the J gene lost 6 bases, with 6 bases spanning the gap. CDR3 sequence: CASSVALSGELFF. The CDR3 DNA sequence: TGTGCCAGCAGCGTAGCCCTATCCGGGGAGCTGTTTTTT.

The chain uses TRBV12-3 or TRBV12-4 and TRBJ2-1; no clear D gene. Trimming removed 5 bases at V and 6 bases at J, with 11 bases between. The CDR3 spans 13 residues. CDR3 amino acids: CASSRDSPNEQFF. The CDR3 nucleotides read TGTGCCAGCAGTCGAGACTCCCCCAATGAGCAGTTCTTC.

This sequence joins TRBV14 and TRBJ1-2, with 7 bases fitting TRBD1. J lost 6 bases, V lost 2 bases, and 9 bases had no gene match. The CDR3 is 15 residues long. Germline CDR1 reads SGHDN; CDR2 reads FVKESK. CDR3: CASSQSFGTANGYTF. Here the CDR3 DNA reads TGTGCCAGCAGCCAATCCTTCGGGACAGCAAATGGCTACACCTTC.

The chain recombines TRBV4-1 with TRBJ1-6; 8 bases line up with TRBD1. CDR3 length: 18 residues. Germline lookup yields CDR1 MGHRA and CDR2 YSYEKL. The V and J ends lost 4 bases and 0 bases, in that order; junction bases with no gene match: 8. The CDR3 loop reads CASSPQGAQSSYNSPLHF. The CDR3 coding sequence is TGCGCCAGCAGCCCCCAGGGGGCCCAAAGCTCCTATAATTCACCCCTCCACTTT.

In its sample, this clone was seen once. CDR3 DNA: TGTGCCAGCAGCCCGGGACAGGGGGCGGGAAATGGCTACACCTTC. This gives the protein CASSPGQGAGNGYTF. The rearrangement links TRBV5-5 to TRBJ1-2; 12 positions agree with TRBD1. With V trimmed by 4 bases and J by 6 bases, 7 bases remained unmatched. Germline V gives CDR1 SGHKS, CDR2 YYEKEE (reference sequence). The CDR3 extends over 15 amino acids.

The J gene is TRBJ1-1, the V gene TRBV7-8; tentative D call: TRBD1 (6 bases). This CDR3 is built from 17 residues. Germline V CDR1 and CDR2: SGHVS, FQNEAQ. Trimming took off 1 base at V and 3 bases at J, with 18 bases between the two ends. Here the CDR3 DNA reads TGTGCCAGCAGCTTAGGCCCTAACAGGGTGTCGGACACTGAAGCTTTCTTT. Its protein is CASSLGPNRVSDTEAFF.